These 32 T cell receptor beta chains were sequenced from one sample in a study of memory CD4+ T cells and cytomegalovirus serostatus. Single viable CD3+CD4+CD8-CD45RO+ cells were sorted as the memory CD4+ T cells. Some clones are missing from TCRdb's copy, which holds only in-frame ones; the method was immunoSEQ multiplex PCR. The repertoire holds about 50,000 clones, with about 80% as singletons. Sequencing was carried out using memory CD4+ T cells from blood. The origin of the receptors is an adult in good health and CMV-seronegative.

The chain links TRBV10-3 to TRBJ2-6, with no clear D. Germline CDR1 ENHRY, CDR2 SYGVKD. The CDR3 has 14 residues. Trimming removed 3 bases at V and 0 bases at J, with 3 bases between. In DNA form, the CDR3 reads TGTGCCATCAGTGACAGCTCTGGGGCCAACGTCCTGACTTTC. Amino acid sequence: CAISDSSGANVLTF.

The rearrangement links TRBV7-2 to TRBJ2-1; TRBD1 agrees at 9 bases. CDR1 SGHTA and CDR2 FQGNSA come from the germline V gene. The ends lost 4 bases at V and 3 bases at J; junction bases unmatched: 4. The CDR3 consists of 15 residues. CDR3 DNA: TGTGCCAGCAGCTCCGGACAGGGGAACTACAATGAGCAGTTCTTC. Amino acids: CASSSGQGNYNEQFF.

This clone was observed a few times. CDR3 amino acids: CASSWTGGAVGGEQYF. CDR3 coding DNA: TGTGCCAGCAGTTGGACAGGGGGCGCAGTGGGGGGCGAGCAGTACTTC. The chain couples TRBV27 to TRBJ2-7, with 11 bases fitting TRBD1. The germline CDR1 and CDR2 sequences are MNHEY and SMNVEV (reference sequence). V dropped 4 bases and J dropped 6; count of bases not matched to a gene: 11. The CDR3 extends over 16 amino acids.

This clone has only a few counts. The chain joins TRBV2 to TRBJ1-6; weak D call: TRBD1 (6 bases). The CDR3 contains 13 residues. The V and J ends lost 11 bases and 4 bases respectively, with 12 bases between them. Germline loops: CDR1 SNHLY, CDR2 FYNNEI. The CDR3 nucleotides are TGTGCCTCCCGGGACAAATATAATTCACCCCTCCACTTT. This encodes CASRDKYNSPLHF.

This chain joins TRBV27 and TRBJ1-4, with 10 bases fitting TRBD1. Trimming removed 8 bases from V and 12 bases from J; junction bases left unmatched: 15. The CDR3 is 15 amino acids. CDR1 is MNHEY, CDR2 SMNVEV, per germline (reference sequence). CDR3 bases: TGTGCCAGCCGGGCCTCGGGACAGGGGAGGCGGGAACTGTTTTTT. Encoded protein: CASRASGQGRRELFF.

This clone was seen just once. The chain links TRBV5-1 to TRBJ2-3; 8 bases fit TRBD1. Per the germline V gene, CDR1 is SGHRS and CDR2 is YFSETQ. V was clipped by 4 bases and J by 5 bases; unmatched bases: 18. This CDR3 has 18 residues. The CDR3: CASSHSGTGLPSGDTQYF. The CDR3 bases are TGCGCCAGCAGCCACTCCGGGACAGGACTACCGTCGGGAGATACGCAGTATTTT.

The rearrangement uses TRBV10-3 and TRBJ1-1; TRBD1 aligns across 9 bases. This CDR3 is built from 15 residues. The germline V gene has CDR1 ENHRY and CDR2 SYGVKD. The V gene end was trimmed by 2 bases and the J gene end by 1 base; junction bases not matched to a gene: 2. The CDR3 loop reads CAISEKQGANTEAFF. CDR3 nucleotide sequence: TGTGCCATCAGTGAGAAACAGGGGGCGAACACTGAAGCTTTCTTT.

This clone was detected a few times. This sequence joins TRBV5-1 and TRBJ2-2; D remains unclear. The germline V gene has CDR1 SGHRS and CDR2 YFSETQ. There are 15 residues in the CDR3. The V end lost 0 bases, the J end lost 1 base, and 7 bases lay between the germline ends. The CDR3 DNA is TGCGCCAGCAGCTTGGAGGGTCGGAACACCGGGGAGCTGTTTTTT. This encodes CASSLEGRNTGELFF.

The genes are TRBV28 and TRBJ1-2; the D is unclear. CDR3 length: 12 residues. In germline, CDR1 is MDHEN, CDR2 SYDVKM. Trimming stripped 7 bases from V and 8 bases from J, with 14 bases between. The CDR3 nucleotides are TGTGCCAGCACCAGCGGGGTTGGGGGCTACACCTTC. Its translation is CASTSGVGGYTF.

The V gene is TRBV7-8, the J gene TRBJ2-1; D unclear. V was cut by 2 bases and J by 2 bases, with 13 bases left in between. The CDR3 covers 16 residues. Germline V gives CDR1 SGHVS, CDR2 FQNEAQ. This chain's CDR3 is CASSLNMVTTYNEQFF. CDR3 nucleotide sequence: TGTGCCAGCAGCTTAAATATGGTCACAACCTACAATGAGCAGTTCTTC.

CDR3 protein: CASRRQGANEKLFF. CDR3 nucleotide sequence: TGTGCCAGCAGAAGACAGGGAGCAAACGAAAAACTGTTTTTT. The chain recombines TRBV2 with TRBJ1-4; 7 bases map to TRBD1. J gave up 8 bases and V 6 bases, and 9 bases lay outside the gene matches. Germline CDR1 reads SNHLY; CDR2 reads FYNNEI. This CDR3 has 14 amino acids.

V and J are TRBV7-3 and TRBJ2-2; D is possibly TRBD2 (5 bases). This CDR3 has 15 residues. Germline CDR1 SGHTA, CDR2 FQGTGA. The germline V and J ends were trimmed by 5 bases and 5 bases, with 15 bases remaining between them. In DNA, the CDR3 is TGTGCCAGCAGCATATCAAGTAGCGTGACCGGGGAGCTGTTTTTT. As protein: CASSISSSVTGELFF.

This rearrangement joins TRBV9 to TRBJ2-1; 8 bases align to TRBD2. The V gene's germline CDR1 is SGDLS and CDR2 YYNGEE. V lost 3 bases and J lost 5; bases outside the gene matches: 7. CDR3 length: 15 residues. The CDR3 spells CASSAAGTSNNEQFF. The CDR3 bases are TGTGCCAGCAGCGCAGCCGGGACTAGTAACAATGAGCAGTTCTTC.

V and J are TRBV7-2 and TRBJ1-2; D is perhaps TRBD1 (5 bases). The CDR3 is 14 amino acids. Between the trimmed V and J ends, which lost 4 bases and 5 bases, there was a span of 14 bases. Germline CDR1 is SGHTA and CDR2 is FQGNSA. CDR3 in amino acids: CASSSGGSLYGYTF. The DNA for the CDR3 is TGTGCCAGCAGCTCCGGGGGGAGCCTTTATGGCTACACCTTC.

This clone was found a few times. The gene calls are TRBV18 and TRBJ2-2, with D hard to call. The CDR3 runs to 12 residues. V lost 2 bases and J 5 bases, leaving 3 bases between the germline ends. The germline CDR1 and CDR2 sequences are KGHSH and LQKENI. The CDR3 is CASSPSTGELFF. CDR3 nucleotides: TGTGCCAGCTCACCAAGTACCGGGGAGCTGTTTTTT.

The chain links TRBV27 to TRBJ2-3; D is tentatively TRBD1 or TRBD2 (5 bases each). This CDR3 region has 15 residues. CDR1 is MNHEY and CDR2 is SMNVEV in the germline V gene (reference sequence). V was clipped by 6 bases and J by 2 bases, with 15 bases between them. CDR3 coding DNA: TGTGCCAGCAGCACGGGACGGAGGAACACAGATACGCAGTATTTT. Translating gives CASSTGRRNTDTQYF.

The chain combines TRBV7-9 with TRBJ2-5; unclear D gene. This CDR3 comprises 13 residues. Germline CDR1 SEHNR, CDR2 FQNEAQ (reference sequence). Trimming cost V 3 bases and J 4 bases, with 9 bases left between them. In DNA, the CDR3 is TGTGCCAGCAGCTTTACGAGTTTAGAGACCCAGTACTTC. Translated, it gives CASSFTSLETQYF. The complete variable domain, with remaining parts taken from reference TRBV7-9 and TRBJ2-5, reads DTGVSQNPRHKITKRGQNVTFRCDPISEHNRLYWYRQTLGQGPEFLTYFQNEAQLEKSRLLSDRFSAERPKGSFSTLEIQRTEQGDSAMYLCASSFTSLETQYFGPGTRLLVL.

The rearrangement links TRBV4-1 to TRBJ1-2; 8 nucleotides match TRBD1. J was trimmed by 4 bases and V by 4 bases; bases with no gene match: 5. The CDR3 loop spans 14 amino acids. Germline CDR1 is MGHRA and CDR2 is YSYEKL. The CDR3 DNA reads TGCGCCAGCAGCCCAGAAGACAGGGGCTATGGCTACACCTTC. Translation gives CASSPEDRGYGYTF.

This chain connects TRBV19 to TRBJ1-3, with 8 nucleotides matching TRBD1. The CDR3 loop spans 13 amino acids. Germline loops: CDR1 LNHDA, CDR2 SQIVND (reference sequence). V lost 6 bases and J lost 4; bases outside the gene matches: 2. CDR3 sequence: CASRTGAGNTIYF. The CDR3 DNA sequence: TGTGCCAGTAGGACAGGGGCCGGAAACACCATATATTTT.

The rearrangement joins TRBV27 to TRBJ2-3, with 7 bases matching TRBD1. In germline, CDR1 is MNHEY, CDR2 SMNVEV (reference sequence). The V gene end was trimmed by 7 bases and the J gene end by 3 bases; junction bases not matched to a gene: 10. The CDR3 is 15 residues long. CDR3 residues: CASKPRQGRTDTQYF. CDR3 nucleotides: TGTGCCAGCAAGCCCCGACAGGGTAGGACAGATACGCAGTATTTT.

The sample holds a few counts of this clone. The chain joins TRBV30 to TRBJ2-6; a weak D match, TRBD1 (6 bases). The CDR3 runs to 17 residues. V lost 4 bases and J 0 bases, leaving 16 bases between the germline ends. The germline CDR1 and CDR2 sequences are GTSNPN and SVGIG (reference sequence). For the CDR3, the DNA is TGTGCCTGGAAACGGGACAAGGCCATCTCTGGGGCCAACGTCCTGACTTTC. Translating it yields CAWKRDKAISGANVLTF.

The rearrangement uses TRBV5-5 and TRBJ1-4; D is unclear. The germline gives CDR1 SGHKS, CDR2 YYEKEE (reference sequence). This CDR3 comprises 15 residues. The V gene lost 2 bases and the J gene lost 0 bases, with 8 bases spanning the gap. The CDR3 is CASSFQAATNEKLFF. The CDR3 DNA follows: TGTGCCAGCAGCTTCCAGGCTGCAACTAATGAAAAACTGTTTTTT. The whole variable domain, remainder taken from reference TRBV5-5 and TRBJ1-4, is DAGVTQSPTHLIKTRGQQVTLRCSPISGHKSVSWYQQVLGQGPQFIFQYYEKEERGRGNFPDRFSARQFPNYSSELNVNALLLGDSALYLCASSFQAATNEKLFFGSGTQLSVL.

This CDR3 reads CASSPRTGGDQPQHF. The CDR3 region has the DNA TGTGCCAGCAGCCCACGGACAGGGGGAGATCAGCCCCAGCATTTT. The chain recombines TRBV7-2 with TRBJ1-5; TRBD1 matches at 10 bases. This CDR3 is built from 15 residues. CDR1 SGHTA and CDR2 FQGNSA come from the germline V gene. V dropped 5 bases and J dropped 5; count of bases not matched to a gene: 6.

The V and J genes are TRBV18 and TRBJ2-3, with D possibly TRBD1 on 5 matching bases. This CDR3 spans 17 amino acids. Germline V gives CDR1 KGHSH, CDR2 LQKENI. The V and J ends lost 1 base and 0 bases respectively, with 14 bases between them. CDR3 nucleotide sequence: TGTGCCAGCTCACCACAGGGGCTGGCTACTAGCACAGATACGCAGTATTTT. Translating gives CASSPQGLATSTDTQYF.

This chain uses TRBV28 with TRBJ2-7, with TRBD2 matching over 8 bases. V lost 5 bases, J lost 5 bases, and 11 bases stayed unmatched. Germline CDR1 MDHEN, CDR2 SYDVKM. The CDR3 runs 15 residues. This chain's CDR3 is CASSVPGTRYDEQYF. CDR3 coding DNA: TGTGCCAGCAGTGTTCCCGGGACTAGATATGACGAGCAGTACTTC.

The CDR3 spells CASSSVTRKAGELFF. The CDR3 nucleotides are TGTGCCAGCAGTTCGGTCACCCGGAAGGCCGGGGAGCTGTTTTTT. The V and J genes are TRBV27 and TRBJ2-2; no reliable D call. CDR1 is MNHEY, CDR2 SMNVEV, per germline (reference sequence). Between the trimmed V and J ends, which lost 4 bases and 6 bases, there was a span of 15 bases. This CDR3 has 15 amino acids.

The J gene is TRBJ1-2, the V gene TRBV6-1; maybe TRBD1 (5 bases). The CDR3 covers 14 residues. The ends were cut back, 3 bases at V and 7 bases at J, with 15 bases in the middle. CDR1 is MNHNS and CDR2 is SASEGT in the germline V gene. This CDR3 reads CASSDSASGGGYTF. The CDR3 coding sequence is TGTGCCAGCAGTGATTCGGCTTCCGGGGGTGGCTACACCTTC.

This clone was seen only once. DNA of the CDR3: TGCGCCAGCAGCTTGGCCGGGGGACGAAGTGAAAAACTGTTTTTT. This translates into CASSLAGGRSEKLFF. The V call is TRBV5-1, the J call TRBJ1-4; weak D call: TRBD1 (5 bases). Germline V gene sequence: CDR1 SGHRS, CDR2 YFSETQ. V was shortened by 0 bases and J by 7 bases, with 13 bases between the two germline ends. The CDR3 sequence is 15 residues long.

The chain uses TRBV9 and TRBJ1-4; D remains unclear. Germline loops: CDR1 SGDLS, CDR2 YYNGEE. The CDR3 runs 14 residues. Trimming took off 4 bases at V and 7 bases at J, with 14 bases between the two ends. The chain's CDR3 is CASSRGLNSEKLFF. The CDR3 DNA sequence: TGTGCCAGCAGCCGAGGACTTAATAGTGAAAAACTGTTTTTT.

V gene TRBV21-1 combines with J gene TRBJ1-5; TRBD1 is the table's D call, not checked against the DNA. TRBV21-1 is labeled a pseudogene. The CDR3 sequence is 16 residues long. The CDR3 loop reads CASSKPPRTQNQPQHF. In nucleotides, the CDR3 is TGTGCCAGCAGCAAACCCCCCCGGACACAGAATCAGCCCCAGCATTTT.

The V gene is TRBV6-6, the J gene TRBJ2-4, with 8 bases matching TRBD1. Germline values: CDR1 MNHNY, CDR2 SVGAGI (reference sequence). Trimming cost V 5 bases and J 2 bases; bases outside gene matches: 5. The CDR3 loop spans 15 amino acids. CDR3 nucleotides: TGTGCCAGCAGTACTGGACAGGGAACCAAAAACATTCAGTACTTC. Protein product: CASSTGQGTKNIQYF.

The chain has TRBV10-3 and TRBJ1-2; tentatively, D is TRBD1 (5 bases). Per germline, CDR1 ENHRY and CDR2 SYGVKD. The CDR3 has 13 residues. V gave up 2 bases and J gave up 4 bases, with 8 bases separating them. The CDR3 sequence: CAISEKGTYGYTF. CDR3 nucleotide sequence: TGTGCCATCAGTGAGAAGGGGACCTATGGCTACACCTTC.